This TCR beta chain was profiled in a study of identical twins. Study outcomes and limitations: Models, which agreed with sharing between unrelated individuals, nonetheless underestimated the out-of-frame TCR alpha sharing seen in monozygotic twins.

V was pared by 2 bases and J by 6 bases, with 11 bases between. Looked up from germline, CDR1 is WSHSY and CDR2 is SAAADI. The CDR3 is 14 residues long. This clonotype was detected only a few times. Its antigen is as yet unknown. In TCRdb, the 5' RACE reads were re-called with MiXCR into one record per CDR3 protein. The repertoire holds some 690,000 distinct CDR3 sequences, 21% seen once, with 4% to 5.5% in the top ten. These data also featured in a second study, about T cells expressing NK-cell markers.

V gene TRBV10-2 combines with J gene TRBJ2-1, with D possibly matching TRBD2 (6 bases). The receptor was derived from a woman between 18 and 29 years old in good health. The sequencing sample was made of PBMCs. The CDR3 DNA sequence: TGCGCCAGCAGTGAGAGCCGGGGGTTCAATGAGCAGTTCTTC. Protein: CASSESRGFNEQFF.